This is a list of T cell receptor beta chains from one sample in a study of shared T cell receptors in the human thymus. Here immunoSEQ multiplex PCR was the method, and the copy in TCRdb shows in-frame clones only, minus some. Of approximately 730,000 clones listed, 70% to 90% are singletons. In addition, the sample was reused for a study of human thymus T cells.

Sequencing was carried out using thymocytes. Source of these receptors: a girl under two years old with a congenital heart defect. Both conserved end residues are trimmed from each CDR3.

len: 13; v_gene: TRBV7-8; CDR3aa: ASSLRSGVNTEAF
len: 9; v_gene: TRBV2; CDR3aa: ACRQEESYT
len: 18; v_gene: TRBV4-2; CDR3aa: ASSQGSIWCGRRIADTIY
len: 14; v_gene: TRBV5-5; CDR3aa: ASSSRSTPALYEQY
len: 16; v_gene: TRBV4-3; CDR3aa: ASSQDKKVTAANEKLF
len: 16; v_gene: TRBV9; CDR3aa: ASSVGGFEGGGPYEQY
len: 12; v_gene: TRBV7-2; CDR3aa: ASVRGARNNEQF
len: 14; v_gene: TRBV18; CDR3aa: ASSPGQPRIQETQY
len: 12; v_gene: TRBV6-1; CDR3aa: ASRANRQGLGYT
len: 12; v_gene: TRBV7-6; CDR3aa: ASSSKGVTDTQY
len: 11; v_gene: TRBV5-5; CDR3aa: ASSYDRADEQY
len: 13; v_gene: TRBV5-4; CDR3aa: ASSLAGGVNNEQF
len: 15; v_gene: TRBV27; CDR3aa: ASSFRSKSSYNSPLH
len: 11; v_gene: TRBV9; CDR3aa: ASNVAANYGYT
len: 15; v_gene: TRBV19; CDR3aa: ASRDPGQQAYNSPLH
len: 14; v_gene: TRBV5-8; CDR3aa: ASSLGGDSYNSPLH
len: 12; v_gene: TRBV19; CDR3aa: ASSIGAVTGELF
len: 13; v_gene: TRBV27; CDR3aa: ASSLLASGYNEQF
len: 14; v_gene: TRBV4-2; CDR3aa: ASSQVEERGNQPQH
len: 14; v_gene: TRBV27; CDR3aa: ASSLGPGQPYNEQF
len: 14; v_gene: TRBV15; CDR3aa: ATSRVDSLLDYGYT
len: 13; v_gene: TRBV5-4; CDR3aa: ASSWNGGSDYEQY
len: 14; v_gene: TRBV9; CDR3aa: ASSVVAGGNTGELF
len: 8; v_gene: TRBV20-1; CDR3aa: SARQDRQL
len: 11; v_gene: TRBV13; CDR3aa: ASSGALNTEAF
len: 13; v_gene: TRBV4-3; CDR3aa: ASSQSRLVCTEAF
len: 13; v_gene: TRBV29-1; CDR3aa: SVEDLKGRPYEQY
len: 11; v_gene: TRBV6-1; CDR3aa: ASVGVLSYEQY
len: 14; v_gene: TRBV11-2; CDR3aa: ASSRRGTFYGSPLH
len: 13; v_gene: TRBV5-5; CDR3aa: ASSLAGTGENTIY
len: 16; v_gene: TRBV13; CDR3aa: ASSSILGAGGDRETQY
len: 18; v_gene: TRBV12-5; CDR3aa: ASGLSFRRVSERSTGELF
len: 20; v_gene: TRBV4-1; CDR3aa: ASSQEGSRLAGGPTGTYEQY
len: 13; v_gene: TRBV13; CDR3aa: ASSLQGHFQETQY
len: 15; v_gene: TRBV27; CDR3aa: ASSLGPQPHSYNEQF
len: 14; v_gene: TRBV5-5; CDR3aa: ASSKIRQGASSPLH
len: 12; v_gene: TRBV5-8; CDR3aa: ASSLSAGVYGYT
len: 13; v_gene: TRBV5-4; CDR3aa: ASSMDFGQADTQY
len: 13; v_gene: TRBV6-6; CDR3aa: ASSYAGASTDTQY
len: 16; v_gene: TRBV6-1; CDR3aa: ASSAQSRQGRAKNIQY
len: 13; v_gene: TRBV30; CDR3aa: AWSVTSGTMVRYT
len: 12; v_gene: TRBV25-1; CDR3aa: ASSMDRVSSEAF
len: 11; v_gene: TRBV4-3; CDR3aa: ASSPQGKDGYT
len: 12; v_gene: TRBV5-4; CDR3aa: ASSGTAISYGYT